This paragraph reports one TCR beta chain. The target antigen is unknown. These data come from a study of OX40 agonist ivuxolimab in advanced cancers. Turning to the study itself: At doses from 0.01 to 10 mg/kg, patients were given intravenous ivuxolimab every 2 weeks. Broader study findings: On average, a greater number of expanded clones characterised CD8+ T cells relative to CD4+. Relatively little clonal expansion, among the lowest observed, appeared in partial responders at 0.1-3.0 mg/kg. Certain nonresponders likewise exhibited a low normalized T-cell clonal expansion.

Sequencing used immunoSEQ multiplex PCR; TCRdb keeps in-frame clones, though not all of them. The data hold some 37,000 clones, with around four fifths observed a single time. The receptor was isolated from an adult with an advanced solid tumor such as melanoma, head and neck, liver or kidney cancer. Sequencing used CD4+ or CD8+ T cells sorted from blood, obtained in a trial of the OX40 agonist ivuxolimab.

CDR3 amino acids: CASSVGADGNLYQPQHF. DNA for the CDR3: TGTGCCAGCAGCGTAGGTGCCGACGGGAATCTTTATCAGCCCCAGCATTTT. The chain joins TRBV9 to TRBJ1-5; D uncertain. Germline V CDR1 and CDR2: SGDLS, YYNGEE. This CDR3 is built from 17 residues. V gave up 0 bases and J gave up 5 bases, with 18 bases separating them.